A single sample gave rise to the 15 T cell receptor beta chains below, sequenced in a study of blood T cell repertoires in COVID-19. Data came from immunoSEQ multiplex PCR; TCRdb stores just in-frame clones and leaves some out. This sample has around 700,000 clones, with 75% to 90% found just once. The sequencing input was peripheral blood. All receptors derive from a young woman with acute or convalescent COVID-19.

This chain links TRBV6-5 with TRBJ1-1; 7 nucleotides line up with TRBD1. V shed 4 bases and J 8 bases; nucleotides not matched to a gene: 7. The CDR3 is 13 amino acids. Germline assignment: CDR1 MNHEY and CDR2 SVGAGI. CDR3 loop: CASSSTRDREAFF. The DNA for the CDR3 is TGTGCCAGCAGTTCGACCCGGGACAGAGAAGCTTTCTTT.

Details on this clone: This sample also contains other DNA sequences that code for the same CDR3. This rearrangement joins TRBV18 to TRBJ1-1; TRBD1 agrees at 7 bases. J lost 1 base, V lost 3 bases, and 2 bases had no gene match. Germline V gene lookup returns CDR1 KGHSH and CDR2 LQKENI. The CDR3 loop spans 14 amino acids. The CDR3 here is CASSPGTANTEAFF. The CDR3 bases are TGTGCCAGCTCACCCGGGACAGCGAACACTGAAGCTTTCTTT.

CDR3 sequence (DNA): TGTGCCAGCAGCCAAGAGACAGGGCTCACTGAAGCTTTCTTT. Protein product: CASSQETGLTEAFF. The rearrangement uses TRBV7-2 and TRBJ1-1, with 7 bases fitting TRBD1. The V and J ends lost 5 bases and 4 bases, in that order; junction bases with no gene match: 7. CDR3 length: 14 residues. Germline V gene lookup returns CDR1 SGHTA and CDR2 FQGNSA.

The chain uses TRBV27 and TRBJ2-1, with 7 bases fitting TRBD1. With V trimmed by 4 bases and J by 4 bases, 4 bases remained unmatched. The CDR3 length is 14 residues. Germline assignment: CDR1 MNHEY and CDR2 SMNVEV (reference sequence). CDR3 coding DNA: TGTGCCAGCAGTTCGGGACAGAGTTACAATGAGCAGTTCTTC. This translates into CASSSGQSYNEQFF.

Written as DNA, the CDR3 is TGTGCCAGCAGCCTCGACAGGGTTGACACTGAAGCTTTCTTT. This encodes CASSLDRVDTEAFF. V gene TRBV13 combines with J gene TRBJ1-1; 7 nucleotides agree with TRBD1. Germline V gene sequence: CDR1 PRHDT, CDR2 FYEKMQ (reference sequence). The CDR3 is made up of 14 amino acids. Trimming at V came to 5 bases and at J to 3 bases, leaving 6 bases not matched to a gene.

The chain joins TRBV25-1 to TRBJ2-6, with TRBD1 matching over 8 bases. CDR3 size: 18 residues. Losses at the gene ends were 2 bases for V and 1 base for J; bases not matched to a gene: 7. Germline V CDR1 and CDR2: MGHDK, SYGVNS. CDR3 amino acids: CASSEAWTGKSGANVLTF. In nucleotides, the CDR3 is TGTGCCAGCAGTGAAGCGTGGACAGGGAAATCTGGGGCCAACGTCCTGACTTTC.

The CDR3 reads CASSVSGGAADTQYF. CDR3 DNA sequence: TGTGCCAGCAGCGTTAGCGGGGGGGCAGCGGATACGCAGTATTTT. J is TRBJ2-3 and V is TRBV9, with 11 nucleotides matching TRBD2. The J segment lost 6 bases and the V segment lost 2 bases, leaving 5 bases of the junction unmatched. Germline V gives CDR1 SGDLS, CDR2 YYNGEE. This CDR3 contains 15 residues.

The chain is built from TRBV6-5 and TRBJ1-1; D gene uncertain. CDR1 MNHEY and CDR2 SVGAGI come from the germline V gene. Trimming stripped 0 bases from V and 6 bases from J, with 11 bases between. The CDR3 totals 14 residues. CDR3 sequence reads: CASSYSVSRSEAFF. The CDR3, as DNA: TGTGCCAGCAGTTACTCGGTTTCTAGGTCTGAAGCTTTCTTT.

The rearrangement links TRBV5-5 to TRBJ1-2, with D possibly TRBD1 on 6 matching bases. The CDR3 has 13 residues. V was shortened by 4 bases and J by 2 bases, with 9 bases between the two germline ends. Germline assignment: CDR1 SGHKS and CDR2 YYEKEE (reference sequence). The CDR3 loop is CASSRQGNYGYTF. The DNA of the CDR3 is TGTGCCAGCAGCCGGCAGGGGAACTATGGCTACACCTTC.

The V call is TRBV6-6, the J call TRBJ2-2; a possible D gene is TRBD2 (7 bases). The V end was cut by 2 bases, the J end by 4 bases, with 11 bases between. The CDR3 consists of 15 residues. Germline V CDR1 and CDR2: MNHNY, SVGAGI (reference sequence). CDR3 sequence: CASSYGGAGTGELFF. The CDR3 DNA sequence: TGTGCCAGCAGTTACGGGGGGGCAGGCACCGGGGAGCTGTTTTTT.

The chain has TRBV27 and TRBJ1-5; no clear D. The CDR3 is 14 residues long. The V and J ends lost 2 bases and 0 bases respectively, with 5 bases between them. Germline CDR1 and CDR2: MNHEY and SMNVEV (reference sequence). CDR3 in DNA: TGTGCCAGCAGTTTAGGAGATAGCAATCAGCCCCAGCATTTT. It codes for CASSLGDSNQPQHF.

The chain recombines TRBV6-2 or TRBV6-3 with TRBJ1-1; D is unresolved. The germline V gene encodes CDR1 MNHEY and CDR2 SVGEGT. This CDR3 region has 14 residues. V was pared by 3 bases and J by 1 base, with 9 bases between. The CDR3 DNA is TGTGCCAGCAGTTATGAGGGTGAGAACACTGAAGCTTTCTTT. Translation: CASSYEGENTEAFF.

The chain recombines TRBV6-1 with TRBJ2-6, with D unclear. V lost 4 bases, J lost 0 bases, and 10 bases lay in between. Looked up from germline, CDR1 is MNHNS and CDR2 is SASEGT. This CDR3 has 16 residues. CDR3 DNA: TGTGCCAGCAGTGTTGAGATACTCTCTGGGGCCAACGTCCTGACTTTC. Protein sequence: CASSVEILSGANVLTF.

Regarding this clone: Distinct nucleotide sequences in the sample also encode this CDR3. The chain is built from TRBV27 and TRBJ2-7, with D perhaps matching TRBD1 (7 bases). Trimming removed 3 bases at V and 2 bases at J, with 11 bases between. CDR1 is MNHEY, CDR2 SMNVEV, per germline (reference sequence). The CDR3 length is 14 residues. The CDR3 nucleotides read TGTGCCAGCAGTTTTGGAGGGGGCCCCTACGAGCAGTACTTC. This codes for CASSFGGGPYEQYF.

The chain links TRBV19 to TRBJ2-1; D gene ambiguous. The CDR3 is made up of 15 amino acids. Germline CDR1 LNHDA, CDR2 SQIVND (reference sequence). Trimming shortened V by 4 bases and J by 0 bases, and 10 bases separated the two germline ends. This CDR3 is CASSRSESSYNEQFF. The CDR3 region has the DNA TGTGCCAGTAGTAGGTCCGAGAGCTCCTACAATGAGCAGTTCTTC.